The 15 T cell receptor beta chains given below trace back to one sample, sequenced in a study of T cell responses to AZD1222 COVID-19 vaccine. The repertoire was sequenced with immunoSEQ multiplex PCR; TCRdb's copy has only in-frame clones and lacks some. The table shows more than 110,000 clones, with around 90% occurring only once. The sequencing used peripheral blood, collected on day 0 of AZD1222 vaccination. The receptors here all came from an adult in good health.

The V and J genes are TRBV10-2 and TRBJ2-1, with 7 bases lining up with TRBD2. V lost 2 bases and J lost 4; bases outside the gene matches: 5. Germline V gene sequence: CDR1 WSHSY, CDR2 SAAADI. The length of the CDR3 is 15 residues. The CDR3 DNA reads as TGCGCCAGCAGTGAGGGGGCTAGCGGATACAATGAGCAGTTCTTC. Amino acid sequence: CASSEGASGYNEQFF.

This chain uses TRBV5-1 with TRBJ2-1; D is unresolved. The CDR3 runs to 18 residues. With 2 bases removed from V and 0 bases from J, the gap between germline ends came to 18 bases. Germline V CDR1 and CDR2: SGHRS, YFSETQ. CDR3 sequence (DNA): TGCGCCAGCAGCTTCGGATTTGACGGCGCCAACTCCTACAATGAGCAGTTCTTC. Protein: CASSFGFDGANSYNEQFF.

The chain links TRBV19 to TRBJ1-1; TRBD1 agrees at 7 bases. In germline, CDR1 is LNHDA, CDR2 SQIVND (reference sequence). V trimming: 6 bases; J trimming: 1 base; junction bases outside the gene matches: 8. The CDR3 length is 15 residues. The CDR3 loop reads CASRLQGPGNTEAFF. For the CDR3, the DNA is TGTGCCAGTAGGCTACAGGGGCCTGGGAACACTGAAGCTTTCTTT.

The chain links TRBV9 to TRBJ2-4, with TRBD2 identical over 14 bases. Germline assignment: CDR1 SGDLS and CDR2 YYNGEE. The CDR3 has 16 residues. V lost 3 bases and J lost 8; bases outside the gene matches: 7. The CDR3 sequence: CASSEGLAGVADIQYF. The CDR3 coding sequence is TGTGCCAGCAGCGAGGGACTAGCGGGAGTGGCGGACATTCAGTACTTC. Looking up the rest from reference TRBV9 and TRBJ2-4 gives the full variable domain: DSGVTQTPKHLITATGQRVTLRCSPRSGDLSVYWYQQSLDQGLQFLIQYYNGEERAKGNILERFSAQQFPDLHSELNLSSLELGDSALYFCASSEGLAGVADIQYFGAGTRLSVL.

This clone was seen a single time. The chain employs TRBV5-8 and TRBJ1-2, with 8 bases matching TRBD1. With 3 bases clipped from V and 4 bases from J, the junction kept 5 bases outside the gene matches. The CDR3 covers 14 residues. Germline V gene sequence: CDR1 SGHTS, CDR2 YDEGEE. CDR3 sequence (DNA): TGTGCCAGCAGCTCGACAGGGGTCGGCTATGGCTACACCTTC. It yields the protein CASSSTGVGYGYTF.

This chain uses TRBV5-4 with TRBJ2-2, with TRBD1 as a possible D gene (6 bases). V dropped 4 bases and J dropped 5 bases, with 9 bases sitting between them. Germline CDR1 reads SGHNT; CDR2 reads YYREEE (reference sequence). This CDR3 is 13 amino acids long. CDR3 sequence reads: CASSTRGTGELFF. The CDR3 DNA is TGTGCCAGCAGCACAAGGGGGACCGGGGAGCTGTTTTTT.

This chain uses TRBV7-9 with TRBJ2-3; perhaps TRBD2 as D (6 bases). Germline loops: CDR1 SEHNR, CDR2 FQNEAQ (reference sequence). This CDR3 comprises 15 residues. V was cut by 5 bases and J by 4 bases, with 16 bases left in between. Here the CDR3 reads CASSPPGSGSDTQYF. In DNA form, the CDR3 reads TGTGCCAGCAGCCCCCCGGGTAGCGGCTCAGATACGCAGTATTTT.

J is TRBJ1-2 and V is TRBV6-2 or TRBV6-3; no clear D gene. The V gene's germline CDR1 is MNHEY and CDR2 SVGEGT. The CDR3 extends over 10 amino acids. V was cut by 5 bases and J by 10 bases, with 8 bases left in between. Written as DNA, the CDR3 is TGTGCCAGCAGTGACTGGGCCTACACCTTC. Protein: CASSDWAYTF.

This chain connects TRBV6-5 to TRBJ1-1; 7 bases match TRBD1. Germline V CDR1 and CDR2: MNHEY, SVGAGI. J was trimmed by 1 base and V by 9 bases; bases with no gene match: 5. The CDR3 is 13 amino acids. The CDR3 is CASTDRANTEAFF. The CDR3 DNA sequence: TGTGCCAGTACCGACAGGGCGAACACTGAAGCTTTCTTT.

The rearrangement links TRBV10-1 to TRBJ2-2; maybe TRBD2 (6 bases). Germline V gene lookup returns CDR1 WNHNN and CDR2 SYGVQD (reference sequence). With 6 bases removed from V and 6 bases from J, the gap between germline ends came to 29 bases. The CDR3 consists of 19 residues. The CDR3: CASRFQAGWGQGRPGELFF. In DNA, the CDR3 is TGCGCCAGCAGATTCCAGGCGGGGTGGGGTCAAGGGAGGCCCGGGGAGCTGTTTTTT.

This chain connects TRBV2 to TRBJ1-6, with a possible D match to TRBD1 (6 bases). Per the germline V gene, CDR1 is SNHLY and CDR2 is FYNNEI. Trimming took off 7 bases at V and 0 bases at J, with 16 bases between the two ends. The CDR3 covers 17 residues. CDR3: CASTPRGLNSYNSPLHF. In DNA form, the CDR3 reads TGTGCCAGCACCCCCCGGGGGCTAAACTCCTATAATTCACCCCTCCACTTT.

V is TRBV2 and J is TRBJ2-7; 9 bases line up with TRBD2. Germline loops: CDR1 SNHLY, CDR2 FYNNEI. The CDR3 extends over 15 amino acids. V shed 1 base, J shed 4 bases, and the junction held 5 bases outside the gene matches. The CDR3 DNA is TGTGCCAGCAGTGAAGTTGCGGGAGGGGAGTACGAGCAGTACTTC. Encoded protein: CASSEVAGGEYEQYF.

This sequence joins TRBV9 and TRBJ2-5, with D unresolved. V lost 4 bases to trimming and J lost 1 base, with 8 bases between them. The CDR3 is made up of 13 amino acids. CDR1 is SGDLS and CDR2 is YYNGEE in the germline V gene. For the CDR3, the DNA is TGTGCCAGCAGCATGGACCTCCAAGAGACCCAGTACTTC. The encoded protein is CASSMDLQETQYF.

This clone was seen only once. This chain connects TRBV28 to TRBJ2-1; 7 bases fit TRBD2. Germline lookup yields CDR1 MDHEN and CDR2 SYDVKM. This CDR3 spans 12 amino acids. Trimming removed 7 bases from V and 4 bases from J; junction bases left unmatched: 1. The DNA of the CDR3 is TGTGCCAGCACGGGGGGATACAATGAGCAGTTCTTC. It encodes CASTGGYNEQFF. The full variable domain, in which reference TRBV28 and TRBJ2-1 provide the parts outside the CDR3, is DVKVTQSSRYLVKRTGEKVFLECVQDMDHENMFWYRQDPGLGLRLIYFSYDVKMKEKGDIPEGYSVSREKKERFSLILESASTNQTSMYLCASTGGYNEQFFGPGTRLTVL.

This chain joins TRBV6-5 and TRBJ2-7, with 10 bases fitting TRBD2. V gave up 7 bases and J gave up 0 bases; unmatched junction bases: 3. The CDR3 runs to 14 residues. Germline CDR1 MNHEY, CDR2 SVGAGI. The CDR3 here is CASIGTSVSYEQYF. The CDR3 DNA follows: TGTGCCAGCATTGGGACTAGCGTCTCCTACGAGCAGTACTTC.